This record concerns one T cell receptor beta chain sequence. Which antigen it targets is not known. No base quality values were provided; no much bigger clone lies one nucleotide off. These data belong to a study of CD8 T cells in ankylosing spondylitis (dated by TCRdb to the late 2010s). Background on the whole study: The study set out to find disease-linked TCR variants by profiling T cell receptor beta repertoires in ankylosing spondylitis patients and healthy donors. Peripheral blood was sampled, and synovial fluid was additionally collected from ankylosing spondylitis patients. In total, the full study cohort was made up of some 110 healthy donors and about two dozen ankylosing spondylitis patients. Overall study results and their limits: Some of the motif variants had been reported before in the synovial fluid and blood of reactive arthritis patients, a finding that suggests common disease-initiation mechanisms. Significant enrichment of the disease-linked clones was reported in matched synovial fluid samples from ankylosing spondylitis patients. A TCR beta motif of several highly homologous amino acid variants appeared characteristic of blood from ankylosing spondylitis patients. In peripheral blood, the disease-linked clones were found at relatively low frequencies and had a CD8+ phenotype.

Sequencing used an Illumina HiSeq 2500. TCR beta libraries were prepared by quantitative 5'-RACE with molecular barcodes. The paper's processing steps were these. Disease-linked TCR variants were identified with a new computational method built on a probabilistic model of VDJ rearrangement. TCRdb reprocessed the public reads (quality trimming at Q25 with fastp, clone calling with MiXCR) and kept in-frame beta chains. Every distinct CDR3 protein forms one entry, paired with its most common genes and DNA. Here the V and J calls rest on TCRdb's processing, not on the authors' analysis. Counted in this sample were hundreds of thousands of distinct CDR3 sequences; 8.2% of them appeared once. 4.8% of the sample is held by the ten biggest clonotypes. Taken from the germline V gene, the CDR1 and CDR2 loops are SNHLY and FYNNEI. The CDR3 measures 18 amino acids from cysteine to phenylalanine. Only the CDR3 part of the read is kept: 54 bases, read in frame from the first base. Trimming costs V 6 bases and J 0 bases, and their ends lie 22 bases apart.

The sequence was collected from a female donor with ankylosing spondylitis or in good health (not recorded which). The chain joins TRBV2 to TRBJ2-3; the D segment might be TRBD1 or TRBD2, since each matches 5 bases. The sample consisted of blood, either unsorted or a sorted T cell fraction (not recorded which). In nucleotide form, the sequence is TGTGCCAGCAGGGGGCTAGTGGGAGCTACTCTAAGCACAGATACGCAGTATTTT. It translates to CASRGLVGATLSTDTQYF. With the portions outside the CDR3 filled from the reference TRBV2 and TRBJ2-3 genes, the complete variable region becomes EPEVTQTPSHQVTQMGQEVILRCVPISNHLYFYWYRQILGQKVEFLVSFYNNEISEKSEIFDDQFSVERPDGSNFTLKIRSTKLEDSAMYFCASRGLVGATLSTDTQYFGPGTRLTVL.